One and the same sample provided the 12 T cell receptor beta chains below, sequenced in a study of T-cell reconstitution after alpha-beta-depleted transplantation in children. Unique molecular identifiers were used to barcode this TCRbeta library. One entry per CDR3 protein results from TCRdb running MiXCR on the PCR reads. Among 280,000 or so distinct CDR3 sequences, 9.5% to 13% were seen once, and the ten largest hold roughly a quarter. The input for sequencing was peripheral blood, taken 180 days after TCRalphabeta/CD19-depleted stem cell transplant. The receptor source for this set is a male patient between 2 and 15 years old who had a stem cell transplant for chronic granulomatous disease, so the T cells may come from the graft donor.

V gene TRBV28 combines with J gene TRBJ1-1; TRBD1 is a possible D gene (6 bases). CDR1 MDHEN and CDR2 SYDVKM come from the germline V gene. The CDR3 runs to 15 residues. The V gene lost 4 bases and the J gene lost 3 bases, with 15 bases spanning the gap. CDR3 sequence reads: CASSWRPEGDTEAFF. In DNA form, the CDR3 reads TGTGCCAGCAGTTGGCGACCGGAGGGGGACACTGAAGCTTTCTTT.

The chain recombines TRBV3-1 with TRBJ2-7, with TRBD1 matching 8 bases. The CDR3 is 19 amino acids. The trim removed 1 base at V and 5 bases at J, leaving 19 bases unmatched. Germline CDR1 reads LGHDT; CDR2 reads YNNKEL (reference sequence). This chain's CDR3 is CASSQGPGQAISKSHEQYF. CDR3 nucleotides: TGTGCCAGCAGCCAAGGACCGGGACAGGCGATCAGTAAGTCCCACGAGCAGTACTTC.

The sample holds many counts of this clonotype. The CDR3 sequence: CASSRQGTPSYNSPLHF. CDR3 coding DNA: TGTGCCAGCAGCCGACAGGGGACGCCCTCTTATAATTCACCCCTCCACTTT. The chain joins TRBV7-8 to TRBJ1-6, with 8 bases matching TRBD1. The V gene end was trimmed by 5 bases and the J gene end by 4 bases; junction bases not matched to a gene: 10. The CDR3 extends over 17 amino acids. Germline values: CDR1 SGHVS, CDR2 FQNEAQ.

At least ten counts were recorded for this clonotype. The CDR3 bases are TGTGCCAGCGCAGCGGGAGGAAGGGCCCACAATGAGCAGTTCTTC. It is translated as CASAAGGRAHNEQFF. The chain links TRBV12-3 or TRBV12-4 to TRBJ2-1; 9 bases align to TRBD2. Germline trimming cut 8 bases from V and 5 bases from J; bases unmatched to any gene: 10. The CDR3 runs 15 residues.

This clonotype was counted many times. The V and J genes are TRBV5-1 and TRBJ2-2; TRBD2 aligns across 7 bases. This CDR3 spans 14 amino acids. Looked up from germline, CDR1 is SGHRS and CDR2 is YFSETQ. The V and J ends lost 7 bases and 7 bases, in that order; junction bases with no gene match: 10. The CDR3 coding sequence is TGCGCCAGCCCACCGACTAGCTTGGTCGGGGAGCTGTTTTTT. Residues: CASPPTSLVGELFF.

In this sample, this clonotype turned up many times. The chain carries TRBV11-3 and TRBJ2-5; D unresolved. V was trimmed by 4 bases and J by 2 bases, leaving 11 bases between them. The CDR3 is 14 residues long. Germline V gene data show CDR1 as SGHNT and CDR2 as YENEEA. The CDR3 is CASSSHHYQETQYF. The CDR3 DNA reads TGTGCCAGCAGCTCACACCACTATCAAGAGACCCAGTACTTC.

This clonotype was counted many times. The rearrangement joins TRBV3-1 to TRBJ2-5; either TRBD1 or TRBD2 may supply D (5 bases each). This CDR3 is built from 16 residues. Germline CDR1 LGHDT, CDR2 YNNKEL (reference sequence). V was clipped by 0 bases and J by 1 base, with 12 bases between them. CDR3 sequence: CASSQEKGTIQETQYF. The CDR3 region has the DNA TGTGCCAGCAGCCAAGAGAAAGGGACCATCCAAGAGACCCAGTACTTC.

Notes on this clonotype: A much larger clone differs from this one at a single base, so this may be a read error. This chain connects TRBV6-2 or TRBV6-3 to TRBJ1-2, with D maybe TRBD1 (5 bases). The CDR3 length is 14 residues. Germline CDR1 reads MNHEY; CDR2 reads SVGEGT. The ends were cut back, 3 bases at V and 7 bases at J, with 15 bases in the middle. CDR3 amino acids: CASSYLTRGCGYTF. In DNA form, the CDR3 reads TGTGCCAGCAGTTATCTGACTCGGGGCTGTGGCTACACCTTC.

This clonotype came up many times. The rearrangement uses TRBV20-1 and TRBJ2-5; 11 nucleotides align to TRBD2. With V trimmed by 3 bases and J by 5 bases, 8 bases remained unmatched. In germline, CDR1 is DFQATT, CDR2 SNEGSKA (reference sequence). This CDR3 has 15 residues. This CDR3 is CSARDSGRAIETQYF. CDR3 nucleotide sequence: TGCAGTGCTAGGGATAGCGGGAGGGCCATTGAGACCCAGTACTTC.

At least ten counts were recorded for this clonotype. The V gene is TRBV5-1, the J gene TRBJ2-7; 12 nucleotides align to TRBD2. The CDR3 has 16 amino acids. V was pared by 4 bases and J by 3 bases, with 8 bases of the junction left unmatched. Looked up from germline, CDR1 is SGHRS and CDR2 is YFSETQ. The CDR3 DNA reads as TGCGCCAGCAGCGGCAGCGGACTAGCGGGGTTCTACGAGCAGTACTTC. Protein product: CASSGSGLAGFYEQYF.

With respect to this clonotype: Possible read error: a much larger clone is one base away. The chain joins TRBV7-9 to TRBJ2-1; D is unclear. Per the germline V gene, CDR1 is SEHNR and CDR2 is FQNEAQ (reference sequence). The CDR3 is made up of 15 amino acids. Written as DNA, the CDR3 is TGTGCCAGCAGCTCCTCACAGAGAATCTACAATAAGCAGTTCTTC. Protein: CASSSSQRIYNKQFF.

In its sample, this clonotype was seen once. Just one base apart from a much larger clone, this may be a read error. The CDR3: CATSDPAGGTDTQSF. The CDR3 DNA follows: TGTGCCACCAGTGATCCAGCGGGGGGCACAGATACGCAGTCTTTT. V usage is TRBV24-1 and J usage is TRBJ2-3, with 9 bases lining up with TRBD2. CDR1 is KGHDR, CDR2 SFDVKD, per germline. This CDR3 is built from 15 residues.